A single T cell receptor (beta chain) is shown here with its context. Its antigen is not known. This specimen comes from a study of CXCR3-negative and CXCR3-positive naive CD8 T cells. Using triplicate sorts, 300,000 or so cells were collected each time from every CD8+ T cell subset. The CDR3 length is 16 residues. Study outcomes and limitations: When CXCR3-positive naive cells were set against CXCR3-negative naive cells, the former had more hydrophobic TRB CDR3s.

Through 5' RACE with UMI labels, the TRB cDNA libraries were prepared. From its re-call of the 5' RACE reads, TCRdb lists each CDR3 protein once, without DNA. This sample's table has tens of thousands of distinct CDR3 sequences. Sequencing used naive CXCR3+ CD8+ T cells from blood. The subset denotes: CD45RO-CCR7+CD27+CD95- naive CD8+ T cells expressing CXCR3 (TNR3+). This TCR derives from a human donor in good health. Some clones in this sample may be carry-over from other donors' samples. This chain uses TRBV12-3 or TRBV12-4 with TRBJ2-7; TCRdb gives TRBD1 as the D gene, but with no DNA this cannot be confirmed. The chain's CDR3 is CASSPVGELSSYEQYF.